In this sample, the clone carrying this TCR beta chain turned up many times. Its matching antigen is unknown. V lost 5 bases, J lost 0 bases, and 14 bases stayed unmatched. Germline assignment: CDR1 MNHNS and CDR2 SASEGT. The CDR3 loop spans 20 amino acids. The sample originates from a study of T cells in Graves' hyperthyroidism and ophthalmopathy. Study information: The blood sample was taken at first diagnosis, before treatment began.

Researchers barred patients who had uncontrolled infection, other autoimmune disease, pregnancy or lactation. Notes on the study in general: Clonotypes that were expanded in thyroid above 0.001 mostly appeared in blood too.

Amplified TCR beta CDR3 regions derived from RNA transcripts. Researchers ran a first-round RT-PCR on the TCR CDR3 using the HTBI primer set. Using its own MiXCR run on the multiplex PCR reads, TCRdb lists one record per CDR3 protein. The sample lists a few hundred thousand distinct CDR3 sequences, about 12% seen once, with 9.2% in the top ten. This TCR came from a woman younger than 30 with Graves' hyperthyroidism. Specimen: blood. The chain has TRBV6-1 and TRBJ2-1, with 12 positions matching TRBD2. CDR3 bases: TGTGCCAGCAGTTACCTCGGGGGACTAGCGGGCCGAGACTCCTACAATGAGCAGTTCTTC. This sequence encodes CASSYLGGLAGRDSYNEQFF.